This record concerns one TCR beta chain sequence. In this sample, this clonotype turned up many times. It has no known antigen specificity. Per-base quality was not reported, and no clone a single base away is much larger than it. The data originate from a study of Graves' ophthalmopathy and Graves' hyperthyroidism (dated by TCRdb to 2017 to 2018). In terms of the full investigation: Peripheral blood was collected before any treatment was given, at the time of initial diagnosis. To explore V-J signatures that separate ophthalmopathy from hyperthyroidism, a discovery set of 95 to 100 patients was enrolled, consisting of about 45 with ophthalmopathy and approximately 57 with stable hyperthyroidism. T-cell repertoires of thyroid tissue and blood were compared in 5 or 6 hyperthyroidism patients. To tell Graves' ophthalmopathy apart from Graves' hyperthyroidism, and to predict which patients would progress to ophthalmopathy, the study relied on TCR beta repertoire signatures. Once sampling was done, hyperthyroidism patients were given methimazole at a starting dose of 30 mg daily, while ophthalmopathy patients were given high-dose intravenous methylprednisolone. An independent validation cohort comprised some 19 hyperthyroidism patients and over 15 patients who later progressed from hyperthyroidism to ophthalmopathy. In total, 120 to 150 blood samples were TCR-sequenced: under 45 ophthalmopathy, approximately 75 hyperthyroidism and some 17 hyperthyroidism-to-ophthalmopathy patients. The 90 to 100 discovery patients were randomly divided into training and test sets at a 7:3 ratio. Overall study results and their limits: In validation, the model predicted ophthalmopathy progression with 70.59% sensitivity and about 73% specificity; about a dozen predicted patients were CT-confirmed with GO in a median of approximately 6.2 months. Ophthalmopathy was separated from stable hyperthyroidism by the 13-signature model with 85% to 90% sensitivity and 81% to 84% specificity in cross-validation and with 80%/75% in the test set. Among expanded thyroid clonotypes with frequency above 0.001, most also showed up in blood, which suggests that blood repertoires may reflect the thyroid immune response. No statistical method was used to predetermine the sample size, and group allocation was not hidden from the investigators.

The V end gives up 2 bases and the J end 7 bases, leaving 6 bases in the junction not matched to a gene. Reading from cysteine to phenylalanine, the CDR3 counts 15 amino acids. CDR3 DNA only is kept here, 45 bases in frame from base 1. CDR1 and CDR2, per the germline V gene, are LGHNA and YNFKEQ. TCR beta CDR3 regions were amplified from RNA transcripts for repertoire sequencing. The first round of RT-PCR was done with HTBI primers and the Qiagen OneStep RT-PCR kit, and was followed by a second round of multiplex PCR, then size selection and purification. Sequencing of the libraries was carried out on an Illumina HiSeq2000 in paired-end mode with 100 bp reads. For the original study's pipeline: Reads were processed with SOAPnuke, discarding reads with adapters, uncalled bases, mean Phred below 15, or no exact constant-primer or identifier match. High-quality paired reads were merged with COPE v1.2.5. Each unique nucleotide sequence was defined as a clonotype, and clonotypes were aligned to IMGT TRB V, D and J references with MiTCR v1.1. The analysis was limited to V-J combinations with a frequency above 0.0001, which together covered about 99% of repertoires. For each V-J combination, a TCR clonal expansion and chaos score was defined as the ratio of F50 clonal expansion to chaos observed in the TCRdist matrix. Welch's t-statistics and random forest were used to reduce features to 13 V-J combinations, which were fed into a naive Bayes classifier. Thyroid-blood repertoire similarity was quantified with the Morisita-Horn index. TCRdb cleaned the public reads at Q25 with fastp, built clones with MiXCR and kept in-frame beta chains. Rows merge per CDR3 protein into single entries with the most common DNA and genes. TCRdb's processing, not the authors', yielded these V and J calls. This sample gives hundreds of thousands of distinct CDR3 sequences in total; 20% to 25% of them show up just once. The ten largest clones take up roughly 40% of the sample.

Ophthalmopathy patients were characterized by moderately to severely active disease, a Clinical Activity Score of at least 3, a NOSPECS grade of at least 4, and a disease duration under 3 months. Patients with other autoimmune diseases, uncontrolled infections, pregnancy or lactation were excluded. Diagnosis was based on clinical symptoms, serum thyroxine, TRAb, thyroid ultrasound and orbital computed tomography. Using Ficoll-Paque density gradient centrifugation, PBMCs were isolated from 9.5 to 10 ml of fresh peripheral blood. Trizol reagent was used to extract the total RNA, and its quality was then checked on an Agilent 2100 Bioanalyzer.

Sample: peripheral blood. The sequence is built from TRBV4-2 and TRBJ2-7, with 12 central nucleotides matching TRBD1. This receptor was identified in a woman aged 45-65 years with Graves' ophthalmopathy. Donor details come from another sample of the same person, matched by shared clones. The CDR3 region reads CASSQPGQGAQEQYF. The DNA reads as follows: TGTGCCAGCAGCCAACCGGGACAGGGGGCTCAGGAGCAGTACTTC.